This T cell receptor (beta chain) was found in a study of technical replicates of blood from several donors. The method was immunoSEQ multiplex PCR; TCRdb's version includes in-frame clones alone and lacks a portion of them. The sample holds about 66,000 clones; 85% to 90% are singletons and the top ten take roughly 4.6%. J was trimmed by 2 bases and V by 6 bases; bases with no gene match: 5. CDR1 is MNHNS and CDR2 is SASEGT in the germline V gene. The CDR3 spans 15 residues. Source material: PBMCs. The rearrangement uses TRBV6-1 and TRBJ1-3; 9 nucleotides agree with TRBD1. The source of this sequence is a human donor in good health. Some clones in this sample may be carry-over from other donors' samples. The DNA of the CDR3 is TGTGCCAGCAGCCGGACAGGGGAGACTGGAAACACCATATATTTT. Translated: CASSRTGETGNTIYF.